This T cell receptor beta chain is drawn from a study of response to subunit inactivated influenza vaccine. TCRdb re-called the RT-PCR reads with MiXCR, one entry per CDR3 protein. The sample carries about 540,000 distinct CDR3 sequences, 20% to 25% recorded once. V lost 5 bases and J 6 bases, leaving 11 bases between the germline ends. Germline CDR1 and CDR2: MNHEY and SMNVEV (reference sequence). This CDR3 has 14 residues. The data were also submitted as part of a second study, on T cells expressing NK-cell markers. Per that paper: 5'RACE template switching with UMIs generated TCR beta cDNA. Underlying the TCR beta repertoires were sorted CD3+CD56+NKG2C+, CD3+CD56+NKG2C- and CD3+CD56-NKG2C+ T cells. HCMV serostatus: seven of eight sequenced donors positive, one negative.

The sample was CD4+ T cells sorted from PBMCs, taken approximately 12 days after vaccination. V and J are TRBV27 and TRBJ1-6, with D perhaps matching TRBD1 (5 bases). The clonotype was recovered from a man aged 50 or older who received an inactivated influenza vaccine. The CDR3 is CASSAGTFNSPLHF. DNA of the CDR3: TGTGCCAGCAGTGCGGGGACCTTTAATTCACCCCTCCACTTT.